This entry lists 6 T cell receptor beta chains sequenced from one sample in a study of blood T cell repertoires in COVID-19. Assay used: immunoSEQ multiplex PCR; TCRdb lists only in-frame clones, some missing. The sample holds around 260,000 clones, about 87% seen once. The sample comprised peripheral blood. These receptors originate from a woman between 70 and 85 years old with COVID-19, enrolled during active disease.

This clone came up a few times. The chain joins TRBV3-1 (or the pseudogene TRBV3-2) to TRBJ2-2; TRBD2 matches at 7 bases. V dropped 2 bases and J dropped 6; count of bases not matched to a gene: 9. This CDR3 has 16 residues. Per the germline V gene, CDR1 is LGHDT and CDR2 is YNNKEL (reference sequence). CDR3 in amino acids: CASSQWAGVRSGELFF. The CDR3 DNA is TGTGCCAGCAGCCAATGGGCGGGAGTTCGCTCCGGGGAGCTGTTTTTT.

The rearrangement uses TRBV11-3 and TRBJ2-1; no reliable D call. The V end was cut by 2 bases, the J end by 0 bases, with 11 bases between. There are 16 residues in the CDR3. Germline CDR1 SGHNT, CDR2 YENEEA. The CDR3 loop reads CASSLSFYSSYNEQFF. The DNA of the CDR3 is TGTGCCAGCAGCTTATCCTTCTACAGCTCCTACAATGAGCAGTTCTTC.

V is TRBV5-4 and J is TRBJ2-7; TRBD2 matches at 11 bases. V lost 4 bases and J lost 0; bases outside the gene matches: 6. The CDR3 consists of 16 residues. Germline V gives CDR1 SGHNT, CDR2 YYREEE (reference sequence). The chain's CDR3 is CASSLGLADSSYEQYF. CDR3 coding DNA: TGTGCCAGCAGCCTGGGACTAGCGGATAGCTCCTACGAGCAGTACTTC.

The rearrangement links TRBV30 to TRBJ2-7; 10 bases line up with TRBD2. This CDR3 region has 15 residues. With 5 bases clipped from V and 3 bases from J, the junction kept 10 bases outside the gene matches. Germline lookup yields CDR1 GTSNPN and CDR2 SVGIG (reference sequence). The CDR3 DNA reads as TGTGCCTGGCAAGGACTAGCGGCCGGGGGCTACGAGCAGTACTTC. Protein sequence: CAWQGLAAGGYEQYF.

The rearrangement joins TRBV4-2 to TRBJ2-3; possible D gene TRBD1, 5 bases. This CDR3 contains 13 residues. Trimming pared 2 bases from V and 4 bases from J, leaving 7 bases between. Per the germline V gene, CDR1 is LGHNA and CDR2 is YNFKEQ. The CDR3 sequence: CASSQQGSDTQYF. CDR3 coding DNA: TGTGCCAGCAGCCAACAGGGTTCAGATACGCAGTATTTT.

The V and J genes are TRBV30 and TRBJ1-1, with D hard to call. This CDR3 spans 12 amino acids. Germline loops: CDR1 GTSNPN, CDR2 SVGIG (reference sequence). With 3 bases removed from V and 1 base from J, the gap between germline ends came to 6 bases. In DNA form, the CDR3 reads TGTGCCTGGAGACCGGGGAACACTGAAGCTTTCTTT. Translated: CAWRPGNTEAFF.